The clone carrying this T cell receptor (beta chain) showed up many times. Its antigen is currently unknown. Amplified TCR beta CDR3 regions came from RNA transcripts. TCR CDR3 regions were first amplified by RT-PCR with HTBI primers. TCRdb ran MiXCR on the multiplex PCR reads and lists one entry per CDR3 protein. The sample shows about 380,000 distinct CDR3 sequences, about a fifth of them seen only once. With duration under 3 months, ophthalmopathy was active: Clinical Activity Score at least 3, NOSPECS at least 4. J gave up 5 bases and V 5 bases, and 8 bases lay outside the gene matches. Germline V CDR1 and CDR2: SGHVS, FQNEAQ. This CDR3 is built from 17 residues. The data originate from a study of T cells in Graves' hyperthyroidism and ophthalmopathy. Broader study findings: Most clonotypes that expanded in the thyroid above 0.001 also showed up in blood.

The genes are TRBV7-8 and TRBJ2-5, with 16 bases that match TRBD2. This sequence was found in a man younger than 35 with Graves' ophthalmopathy. The sequencing sample was made of blood. The CDR3 DNA reads as TGTGCCAGCAGCGGAGGGACTAGCGGGGGGGAGTGGGAGACCCAGTACTTC. Translating gives CASSGGTSGGEWETQYF.